These 26 T cell receptor beta chains originate from one sample sequenced in a study of beta chain features in type 1 diabetes. These receptors have no identified antigens. The study's findings and limits: Among patients with Type 1 diabetes, TCRB CDR3s were moderately but significantly shorter in every one of the four CD4+ subsets.

TCRB transcripts that were expressed got sequenced, as all of the isolated RNA had been reverse transcribed. Repertoires were generated with immunoSEQ multiplex PCR, while TCRdb's copy carries only in-frame clones and drops some. The sample holds approximately 250,000 clones; 16% are singletons and the top ten take about 0.078%. The sequencing sample was made of naive CD4+ T cells from blood. The receptors originated from a man aged 30 to 39 with type 1 diabetes.

This rearrangement joins TRBV29-1 to TRBJ2-3, with a tentative D call TRBD1 (5 bases). The V gene's germline CDR1 is SQVTM and CDR2 ANQGSEA. V gave up 7 bases and J gave up 2 bases, with 13 bases separating them. CDR3 length equals 13 residues. The CDR3 reads CSGPVGPTDTQYF. The CDR3 nucleotides are TGCAGCGGCCCCGTGGGGCCCACAGATACGCAGTATTTT.

This rearrangement joins TRBV7-7 to TRBJ2-1; weak D call: TRBD2 (6 bases). Germline V gene lookup returns CDR1 SSHAT and CDR2 FNYEAQ (reference sequence). The CDR3 is 15 residues long. Between the trimmed V and J ends, which lost 0 bases and 2 bases, there was a span of 8 bases. The CDR3 protein is CASSLAGGTYNEQFF. The DNA of the CDR3 is TGTGCCAGCAGCTTAGCCGGCGGGACCTACAATGAGCAGTTCTTC.

This chain joins TRBV13 and TRBJ2-3; 7 nucleotides agree with TRBD2. The germline CDR1 and CDR2 sequences are PRHDT and FYEKMQ (reference sequence). Trimming took 3 bases from V and 4 from J; bases not matched to a gene: 1. The CDR3 spans 13 residues. CDR3 protein: CASSLGGADTQYF. Here the CDR3 DNA reads TGTGCCAGCAGCTTGGGAGGGGCAGATACGCAGTATTTT.

This clone turned up a few times. The chain is built from TRBV29-1 and TRBJ2-5, with 8 bases matching TRBD1. Germline V gene lookup returns CDR1 SQVTM and CDR2 ANQGSEA. The CDR3 runs 14 residues. With 3 bases clipped from V and 4 bases from J, the junction kept 7 bases outside the gene matches. The DNA of the CDR3 is TGCAGCGTTGATTTTACGCAGGGGGCAGAGACCCAGTACTTC. It specifies CSVDFTQGAETQYF.

The chain is built from TRBV4-3 and TRBJ1-1; tentative D call: TRBD1 (5 bases). V gave up 1 base and J gave up 1 base, with 10 bases separating them. Germline CDR1 LGHNA, CDR2 YSLEER. This CDR3 has 15 residues. The CDR3 DNA follows: TGCGCCAGCAGCCAAGGGGCCCAGGGGAACACTGAAGCTTTCTTT. Protein sequence: CASSQGAQGNTEAFF.

V gene TRBV25-1 combines with J gene TRBJ2-1; TRBD2 matches at 8 bases. With 4 bases clipped from V and 6 bases from J, the junction kept 8 bases outside the gene matches. CDR1 and CDR2 from the germline V gene are MGHDK and SYGVNS. The length of the CDR3 is 15 residues. CDR3 region: CASSATSGVSNEQFF. The CDR3 coding sequence is TGTGCCAGCAGTGCCACTAGCGGAGTATCCAATGAGCAGTTCTTC.

This clone occurred a few times. The rearrangement joins TRBV27 to TRBJ2-1, with 12 bases fitting TRBD2. This CDR3 spans 15 amino acids. Germline loops: CDR1 MNHEY, CDR2 SMNVEV (reference sequence). V gave up 7 bases and J gave up 6 bases; unmatched junction bases: 7. Here the CDR3 reads CASTRLAGVPNEQFF. CDR3 in DNA: TGTGCCAGCACCAGACTAGCGGGAGTGCCCAATGAGCAGTTCTTC.

This clone was seen only a few times. V gene TRBV28 combines with J gene TRBJ2-7; D is uncertain. Germline CDR1 reads MDHEN; CDR2 reads SYDVKM. V dropped 2 bases and J dropped 3 bases, with 5 bases sitting between them. This CDR3 has 12 amino acids. DNA of the CDR3: TGTGCCAGCAGTTTAAGCCTCTACGAGCAGTACTTC. Its translation is CASSLSLYEQYF.

The genes are TRBV13 and TRBJ1-1, with no clear D. V dropped 4 bases and J dropped 1 base, with 10 bases sitting between them. Germline V gene sequence: CDR1 PRHDT, CDR2 FYEKMQ (reference sequence). The CDR3 consists of 14 residues. CDR3 nucleotide sequence: TGTGCCAGCAGCTGGTCCGGGGAGAACACTGAAGCTTTCTTT. This sequence encodes CASSWSGENTEAFF.

This clone was seen a few times. V is TRBV29-1 and J is TRBJ2-6; TRBD1 might be the D (7 bases). Germline V gene data show CDR1 as SQVTM and CDR2 as ANQGSEA. V was cut by 3 bases and J by 2 bases, with 17 bases left in between. The CDR3 sequence is 17 residues long. In nucleotides, the CDR3 is TGCAGCGTTGAGACCGCGGAGGGGGCCCCTGGGGCCAACGTCCTGACTTTC. Translated, it gives CSVETAEGAPGANVLTF. Variable domain in full (rest from reference TRBV29-1 and TRBJ2-6): SAVISQKPSRDICQRGTSLTIQCQVDSQVTMMFWYRQQPGQSLTLIATANQGSEATYESGFVIDKFPISRPNLTFSTLTVSNMSPEDSSIYLCSVETAEGAPGANVLTFGAGSRLTVL.

V is TRBV15 and J is TRBJ2-4; D remains ambiguous. Germline lookup yields CDR1 LNHNV and CDR2 YYDKDF (reference sequence). V was trimmed by 0 bases and J by 0 bases, leaving 18 bases between them. This CDR3 has 19 amino acids. The CDR3 nucleotides are TGTGCCACCAGCAGAGATCGCCCAGGAGAACAATTAGCCAAAAACATTCAGTACTTC. It is translated as CATSRDRPGEQLAKNIQYF. Supplemented by reference TRBV15 and TRBJ2-4, the full variable domain reads DAMVIQNPRYQVTQFGKPVTLSCSQTLNHNVMYWYQQKSSQAPKLLFHYYDKDFNNEADTPDNFQSRRPNTSFCFLDIRSPGLGDTAMYLCATSRDRPGEQLAKNIQYFGAGTRLSVL.

This clone was seen a few times. The chain joins TRBV5-1 to TRBJ2-6; D is unresolved. The germline V and J ends were trimmed by 7 bases and 0 bases, with 8 bases remaining between them. Germline CDR1 and CDR2: SGHRS and YFSETQ. CDR3 size: 14 residues. CDR3 loop: CASRGNSGANVLTF. The CDR3 bases are TGCGCCAGCCGTGGTAACTCTGGGGCCAACGTCCTGACTTTC. Full variable domain (missing parts from reference TRBV5-1 and TRBJ2-6): KAGVTQTPRYLIKTRGQQVTLSCSPISGHRSVSWYQQTPGQGLQFLFEYFSETQRNKGNFPGRFSGRQFSNSRSEMNVSTLELGDSALYLCASRGNSGANVLTFGAGSRLTVL.

Only a few counts were recorded for this clone. V gene TRBV19 combines with J gene TRBJ2-3, with D perhaps TRBD1 or TRBD2 (6 bases each). CDR3 length: 15 amino acids. V dropped 5 bases and J dropped 5 bases, with 17 bases sitting between them. Germline-derived CDR1 and CDR2 are LNHDA and SQIVND (reference sequence). CDR3 DNA sequence: TGTGCCAGTAGTCGGGCCGGGGGCGAGGGAGATACGCAGTATTTT. Its protein product is CASSRAGGEGDTQYF.

This clone was detected a few times. This chain links TRBV7-9 with TRBJ1-2; possibly TRBD1 for D (6 bases). V lost 6 bases and J 7 bases, leaving 15 bases between the germline ends. Germline V CDR1 and CDR2: SEHNR, FQNEAQ (reference sequence). This CDR3 spans 13 amino acids. CDR3 region: CASSLPGAIGYTF. CDR3 DNA: TGTGCCAGCAGTCTCCCGGGGGCGATTGGCTACACCTTC. Full variable domain (rest looked up from reference TRBV7-9 and TRBJ1-2): DTGVSQNPRHKITKRGQNVTFRCDPISEHNRLYWYRQTLGQGPEFLTYFQNEAQLEKSRLLSDRFSAERPKGSFSTLEIQRTEQGDSAMYLCASSLPGAIGYTFGSGTRLTVV.

This clone has a handful of counts. The chain uses TRBV10-3 and TRBJ2-3, with a weak D call TRBD2 (5 bases). The CDR3 contains 14 residues. Germline CDR1 and CDR2: ENHRY and SYGVKD. With 2 bases removed from V and 4 bases from J, the gap between germline ends came to 10 bases. CDR3 in DNA: TGTGCCATCAGTGAGGGCTTGGGAGCAGATACGCAGTATTTT. Its translation: CAISEGLGADTQYF.

About this clone itself: The junction departs from germline at one end; a sequencing error may be responsible. Additional DNA sequences in this sample encode the identical CDR3. The CDR3 DNA reads as TGTGCCAGCAGCCTAGCGGGAGGCACAGATACGCAGTATTTT. Translation gives CASSLAGGTDTQYF. The J gene is TRBJ2-3, the V gene TRBV7-2; 10 bases agree with TRBD2. CDR3 length: 14 amino acids. CDR1 is SGHTA, CDR2 FQGNSA, per germline. Combining the CDR3 with reference TRBV7-2 and TRBJ2-3 gives the whole variable domain GAGVSQSPSNKVTEKGKDVELRCDPISGHTALYWYRQSLGQGLEFLIYFQGNSAPDKSGLPSDRFSAERTGGSVSTLTIQRTQQEDSAVYLCASSLAGGTDTQYFGPGTRLTVL.

This clone has just a few counts. This chain links TRBV9 with TRBJ2-3, with TRBD2 as a possible D gene (5 bases). This CDR3 is built from 15 residues. In germline, CDR1 is SGDLS, CDR2 YYNGEE. V dropped 3 bases and J dropped 4 bases, with 15 bases sitting between them. The CDR3 sequence: CASSAGLSGADTQYF. Written as DNA, the CDR3 is TGTGCCAGCAGCGCAGGACTTTCGGGCGCAGATACGCAGTATTTT.

This clone was picked up a small number of times. Distinct nucleotide sequences in the sample also encode this CDR3. V is TRBV11-2 and J is TRBJ2-7, with D unresolved. The germline V and J ends were trimmed by 0 bases and 4 bases, with 1 base remaining between them. Germline-derived CDR1 and CDR2 are SGHAT and FQNNGV. This CDR3 is 11 amino acids long. The CDR3 is CASSLDYEQYF. The CDR3 region has the DNA TGTGCCAGCAGCTTAGATTACGAGCAGTACTTC.

The V and J genes are TRBV7-2 and TRBJ2-7, with a possible D match to TRBD1 (5 bases). Trimming cost V 7 bases and J 3 bases, with 16 bases left between them. The CDR3 has 14 amino acids. Germline V gives CDR1 SGHTA, CDR2 FQGNSA. CDR3 sequence (DNA): TGTGCCAGCAACCGGCAGGGCCAAGACTACGAGCAGTACTTC. Translation: CASNRQGQDYEQYF.

In this sample, this clone turned up a few times. The V gene is TRBV4-1, the J gene TRBJ1-1; D is uncertain. The germline V and J ends were trimmed by 0 bases and 12 bases, with 20 bases remaining between them. The CDR3 totals 15 residues. CDR1 MGHRA and CDR2 YSYEKL come from the germline V gene. In DNA form, the CDR3 reads TGCGCCAGCAGCCAAGATCGGCAAGGTTATTTCGAGCCTTTCTTT. Protein sequence: CASSQDRQGYFEPFF.

This clone came up a few times. J is TRBJ2-1 and V is TRBV27; D ambiguous. Germline V CDR1 and CDR2: MNHEY, SMNVEV (reference sequence). The CDR3 loop spans 15 amino acids. Trimming stripped 5 bases from V and 0 bases from J, with 11 bases between. CDR3 sequence: CASSMDESSYNEQFF. The CDR3 nucleotides read TGTGCCAGCAGTATGGACGAAAGCTCCTACAATGAGCAGTTCTTC.

CDR3 region: CAIRSAAGRGASGRENEQFF. The CDR3 DNA is TGTGCCATCAGGTCGGCGGCAGGGCGAGGGGCTAGCGGGAGAGAAAATGAGCAGTTCTTC. This chain uses TRBV10-3 with TRBJ2-1, with 10 nucleotides matching TRBD2. Trimming cost V 6 bases and J 7 bases; bases outside gene matches: 24. Germline V CDR1 and CDR2: ENHRY, SYGVKD. The CDR3 runs to 20 residues.

This clone has more than one count but fewer than ten. The V gene is TRBV6-1, the J gene TRBJ2-5; D might be TRBD1 (6 bases). V shed 2 bases and J shed 4 bases, with 17 bases lying between them. The CDR3 is 16 amino acids. CDR1 and CDR2 from the germline V gene are MNHNS and SASEGT. CDR3 loop: CASSERGQPFVETQYF. In nucleotides, the CDR3 is TGTGCCAGCAGTGAAAGAGGACAGCCCTTCGTAGAGACCCAGTACTTC.

There are a few counts of this clone. The rearrangement uses TRBV7-9 and TRBJ2-1, with D perhaps given as TRBD1 or TRBD2 (5 bases each). The CDR3 has 15 amino acids. CDR1 is SEHNR, CDR2 FQNEAQ, per germline (reference sequence). Trimming removed 0 bases from V and 0 bases from J, with 6 bases in between. The CDR3 DNA sequence: TGTGCCAGCAGCTTAGCAGGGACCTCCTACAATGAGCAGTTCTTC. It encodes CASSLAGTSYNEQFF.

Of note for this clone: Its ends do not fully match the called genes, so a read error is possible. V gene TRBV5-1 combines with J gene TRBJ2-1; the D gene is possibly TRBD1 (6 bases). The CDR3 totals 11 residues. Per the germline V gene, CDR1 is SGHRS and CDR2 is YFSETQ. The DNA of the CDR3 is TGCGCCAGCAGCTTGACAGGGCCTTCGGTCTTC. It codes for CASSLTGPSVF.

A few counts support this clone. CDR3 protein: CASRDTEAFF. The CDR3 nucleotides are TGTGCCAGCAGGGACACTGAAGCTTTCTTT. This chain joins TRBV28 and TRBJ1-1, with no clear D. V lost 6 bases, J lost 3 bases, and 2 bases lay in between. The CDR3 covers 10 residues. CDR1 and CDR2 from the germline V gene are MDHEN and SYDVKM.